This T cell receptor (beta chain) was recorded in a study of breast tumors, draining lymph nodes, adjacent tissues. Whole-study findings and limits: Data fit most tumor T cells coming from lymph node, expanding in tumor. The lymph node origin of tumor T cells was framed as consistent with a hypothesis, not demonstrated.

About this clonotype itself: The antigen remains unidentified.

Trimming cost V 3 bases and J 4 bases, with 6 bases left between them. CDR1 is WNHNN, CDR2 SYGVQD, per germline (reference sequence). The CDR3 covers 13 residues. MiXCR, run by TCRdb on the multiplex PCR reads, gives a single entry per CDR3 protein. The table lists roughly 25,000 distinct CDR3 sequences, around 68% of them singletons. This chain connects TRBV10-1 to TRBJ2-2; no firm D call. The sample taken for sequencing was tumor-adjacent breast tissue. This receptor was obtained from a female donor with breast cancer. Some clones in this sample may be carry-over from other donors' samples. CDR3 protein: CASSEGITGELFF. As DNA, the CDR3 is TGCGCCAGCAGTGAAGGGATCACCGGGGAGCTGTTTTTT.